The entry that follows covers one TCR beta chain sequence. Antigen unknown. The study profiled TCR beta VDJ and CDR3 using genomic DNA as template. MiXCR was run by TCRdb on the reads, yielding one entry per CDR3 protein. The sample shows some 210,000 distinct CDR3 sequences, 61% of them seen only once. Germline V gene data show CDR1 as LNHNV and CDR2 as YYDKDF (reference sequence). The CDR3 has 15 residues. V was trimmed by 3 bases and J by 5 bases, leaving 14 bases between them. The data are from a study of CD8+CD57+ T cells in acquired aplastic anemia. Study summary: On average, sorted CD4+ and CD8+ cells gave 3.2 ug of DNA.

Overall study results and limits: Shared by patients and controls, just under 30 CD8+ CDR3s were abundant in patients.

Material: sorted CD4+, CD8+, or CD8+CD57+ T cells (not recorded which) from PBMCs. The V gene is TRBV15, the J gene TRBJ2-1; D not resolved. The receptor was derived from a human donor in good health. The CDR3 reads CATSSESVANNEQFF. The DNA of the CDR3 is TGTGCCACCAGCAGTGAGTCAGTCGCCAACAATGAGCAGTTCTTC.